The 22 T cell receptor beta chains in this list originate from one sample, sequenced in a study of blood T cell repertoires in COVID-19. Sequenced by immunoSEQ multiplex PCR; TCRdb stores in-frame clones only, minus some. Of some 300,000 clones listed, 90% were seen once; the top ten hold approximately 6%. The specimen was peripheral blood. These receptor sequences come from a woman aged 50 to 65 with COVID-19, enrolled during active disease.

The J gene is TRBJ1-2, the V gene TRBV28; D is unclear. The CDR3 loop spans 12 amino acids. Trimming took 7 bases from V and 2 from J, leaving 8 bases between them. The V gene's germline CDR1 is MDHEN and CDR2 SYDVKM. CDR3: CASTPGNYGYTF. DNA of the CDR3: TGTGCCAGCACTCCGGGGAACTATGGCTACACCTTC.

The genes are TRBV11-3 and TRBJ1-3; D remains unclear. CDR3 length equals 14 residues. Germline V gene sequence: CDR1 SGHNT, CDR2 YENEEA. V was clipped by 3 bases and J by 2 bases, with 8 bases between them. The CDR3 nucleotides read TGTGCCAGCAGCTTTTCTTTCCCTGGAAACACCATATATTTT. This translates into CASSFSFPGNTIYF.

This chain connects TRBV7-8 to TRBJ1-5, with TRBD1 matching 9 bases. Trimming at V came to 3 bases and at J to 4 bases, leaving 1 base not matched to a gene. The germline gives CDR1 SGHVS, CDR2 FQNEAQ. The CDR3 extends over 14 amino acids. The DNA for the CDR3 is TGTGCCAGCAGCTTGACAGGGGGAAATCAGCCCCAGCATTTT. As protein: CASSLTGGNQPQHF.

As to this clone: Other DNA sequences in this sample translate to the same CDR3. The V call is TRBV19, the J call TRBJ1-1; D gene uncertain. CDR3 length: 13 residues. Germline V lookup: CDR1 LNHDA, CDR2 SQIVND (reference sequence). Trimming stripped 1 base from V and 4 bases from J, with 7 bases between. CDR3 coding DNA: TGTGCCAGTAGTATAGGACGGGGCACTGAAGCTTTCTTT. Its translation: CASSIGRGTEAFF. The full variable domain, with the rest looked up from reference TRBV19 and TRBJ1-1, is DGGITQSPKYLFRKEGQNVTLSCEQNLNHDAMYWYRQDPGQGLRLIYYSQIVNDFQKGDIAEGYSVSREKKESFPLTVTSAQKNPTAFYLCASSIGRGTEAFFGQGTRLTVV.

This chain connects TRBV27 to TRBJ1-1; 8 nucleotides agree with TRBD1. The CDR3 totals 12 residues. Germline assignment: CDR1 MNHEY and CDR2 SMNVEV (reference sequence). V lost 5 bases, J lost 11 bases, and 7 bases stayed unmatched. In DNA form, the CDR3 reads TGTGCCAGCAGTGAACAGGGGGGAGCTGCTTTCTTT. Its protein product is CASSEQGGAAFF.

The rearrangement joins TRBV7-3 to TRBJ1-2, with 7 nucleotides matching TRBD1. The germline V gene has CDR1 SGHTA and CDR2 FQGTGA. The ends lost 5 bases at V and 7 bases at J; junction bases unmatched: 7. The CDR3 extends over 13 amino acids. This chain's CDR3 is CASSRDRVIGYTF. For the CDR3, the DNA is TGTGCCAGCAGCCGTGACAGGGTAATTGGCTACACCTTC.

This chain uses TRBV12-5 with TRBJ2-1, with 9 bases that match TRBD1. CDR3 length equals 15 residues. With 1 base clipped from V and 4 bases from J, the junction kept 2 bases outside the gene matches. Germline V gene sequence: CDR1 LGHNT, CDR2 FRNRAP. The CDR3: CASGLGQGVYNEQFF. DNA of the CDR3: TGTGCTAGTGGTTTGGGACAGGGGGTTTACAATGAGCAGTTCTTC.

Concerning this clone: Other nucleotide sequences from this sample produce the same CDR3. The chain combines TRBV18 with TRBJ2-7; 7 nucleotides match TRBD2. Unmatched junction bases numbered 2, after V lost 2 bases and J lost 4 bases. Germline V gives CDR1 KGHSH, CDR2 LQKENI. CDR3 length equals 13 residues. The CDR3 reads CASSPGAGYEQYF. CDR3 coding DNA: TGTGCCAGCTCACCAGGAGCGGGGTACGAGCAGTACTTC.

This chain links TRBV6-6 with TRBJ2-2; 7 bases are a match to TRBD1. This CDR3 is built from 14 residues. The V gene end was trimmed by 6 bases and the J gene end by 4 bases; junction bases not matched to a gene: 5. Per germline, CDR1 MNHNY and CDR2 SVGAGI (reference sequence). DNA for the CDR3: TGTGCCAGCAGCCAGGGGGTGTCCACCGGGGAGCTGTTTTTT. This sequence encodes CASSQGVSTGELFF.

This clone was found once. This rearrangement joins TRBV3-1 (or the pseudogene TRBV3-2) to TRBJ2-7, with TRBD2 matching 7 bases. Trimming at V came to 1 base and at J to 2 bases, leaving 8 bases not matched to a gene. The CDR3 spans 16 residues. CDR1 and CDR2 (germline): LGHDT, YNNKEL (reference sequence). Here the CDR3 reads CASSQGYRGETYEQYF. The CDR3 DNA sequence: TGTGCCAGCAGCCAAGGTTACCGGGGGGAGACCTACGAGCAGTACTTC.

CDR3: CASSLSGSTEAFF. CDR3 DNA: TGTGCCAGCAGCCTATCCGGTAGTACTGAAGCTTTCTTT. This chain links TRBV7-9 with TRBJ1-1; D unclear. CDR1 SEHNR and CDR2 FQNEAQ come from the germline V gene (reference sequence). The ends were cut back, 5 bases at V and 5 bases at J, with 12 bases in the middle. This CDR3 is 13 amino acids long.

This clone was observed a single time. DNA for the CDR3: TGTGCCAGCAGCCCGTACACTAGCGGCTCCTACAATGAGCAGTTCTTC. It yields the protein CASSPYTSGSYNEQFF. The genes are TRBV5-6 and TRBJ2-1; 8 positions agree with TRBD2. The germline V gene has CDR1 SGHDT and CDR2 YYEEEE. The junction had 6 bases not matched to a gene; V was cut back by 4 bases and J by 0 bases. The CDR3 contains 16 residues.

The chain employs TRBV11-1 and TRBJ1-5; no clear D gene. From germline, CDR1 is SGHAT and CDR2 FQDESV (reference sequence). The CDR3 is 13 residues long. Trimming shortened V by 0 bases and J by 7 bases, and 7 bases separated the two germline ends. The CDR3 nucleotides read TGTGCCAGCAGCTTAGCGGCGGGGCAGCCCCAGCATTTT. It encodes CASSLAAGQPQHF.

The V call is TRBV5-1, the J call TRBJ2-2, with 7 bases identical to TRBD2. V lost 4 bases and J lost 5; bases outside the gene matches: 11. This CDR3 has 16 amino acids. Germline CDR1 SGHRS, CDR2 YFSETQ. The CDR3 DNA reads TGCGCCAGCAGCCGTGGTTGGGCCGGGGGGACCGGGGAGCTGTTTTTT. This translates into CASSRGWAGGTGELFF.

Written as DNA, the CDR3 is TGTGCCAGCTCTCCACCGGGACTAGCGGGATTAGACACCGGGGAGCTGTTTTTT. Translated: CASSPPGLAGLDTGELFF. The V gene is TRBV5-4, the J gene TRBJ2-2, with 13 bases lining up with TRBD2. The CDR3 spans 18 residues. Per germline, CDR1 SGHNT and CDR2 YYREEE (reference sequence). J was trimmed by 3 bases and V by 7 bases; bases with no gene match: 12.

The chain carries TRBV21-1 and TRBJ2-5; the D call in the table, TRBD1, was not verified against the DNA. TRBV21-1 is designated a pseudogene. The CDR3 contains 14 residues. The CDR3 coding sequence is TGTGCCAGCAGCTTCCGGACAGGTACAGAGACCCAGTACTTC. As protein: CASSFRTGTETQYF.

The rearrangement joins TRBV18 to TRBJ2-4; TRBD2 is a possible D gene (5 bases). CDR1 is KGHSH, CDR2 LQKENI, per germline. Trimming took 0 bases from V and 3 from J, leaving 15 bases between them. The CDR3 has 17 amino acids. The CDR3 coding sequence is TGTGCCAGCTCACCACCGGATACCGGGATCGGCAAAAACATTCAGTACTTC. Translation: CASSPPDTGIGKNIQYF.

The chain carries TRBV7-9 and TRBJ2-1, with 9 bases lining up with TRBD1. The V and J ends lost 5 bases and 9 bases, in that order; junction bases with no gene match: 5. The CDR3 contains 13 residues. Germline V gene sequence: CDR1 SEHNR, CDR2 FQNEAQ (reference sequence). CDR3 nucleotides: TGTGCCAGCAGCACCACAGGGGGCGGTGAGCAGTTCTTC. Translating it yields CASSTTGGGEQFF. Looking up the rest from reference TRBV7-9 and TRBJ2-1 gives the full variable domain: DTGVSQNPRHKITKRGQNVTFRCDPISEHNRLYWYRQTLGQGPEFLTYFQNEAQLEKSRLLSDRFSAERPKGSFSTLEIQRTEQGDSAMYLCASSTTGGGEQFFGPGTRLTVL.

The V and J genes are TRBV15 and TRBJ2-1, with 13 bases lining up with TRBD2. The CDR3 length is 16 residues. The ends lost 3 bases at V and 9 bases at J; junction bases unmatched: 8. CDR1 LNHNV and CDR2 YYDKDF come from the germline V gene (reference sequence). The CDR3 loop is CATSSGTSGIRSEQFF. CDR3 sequence (DNA): TGTGCCACCAGCAGTGGGACTAGCGGGATACGGAGTGAGCAGTTCTTC.

The J gene is TRBJ2-7, the V gene TRBV5-4; D unclear. Germline values: CDR1 SGHNT, CDR2 YYREEE (reference sequence). Trimming shortened V by 1 base and J by 6 bases, and 11 bases separated the two germline ends. The CDR3 has 13 amino acids. CDR3 region: CASSLWSRGEQYF. CDR3 DNA: TGTGCCAGCAGCTTGTGGAGCCGAGGCGAGCAGTACTTC.

The table lists this clone with a count of one. The chain combines TRBV4-2 with TRBJ2-7; 9 bases are shared with TRBD2. This CDR3 has 15 residues. The V gene end was trimmed by 2 bases and the J gene end by 3 bases; junction bases not matched to a gene: 5. The germline CDR1 and CDR2 sequences are LGHNA and YNFKEQ. The CDR3 sequence is CASSQYLAGIYEQYF. The CDR3, as DNA: TGTGCCAGCAGCCAATATCTAGCGGGAATCTACGAGCAGTACTTC.

This clone has a count of ten or more. This sequence joins TRBV10-3 and TRBJ2-3; 10 nucleotides align to TRBD2. The CDR3 runs to 15 residues. The trim removed 3 bases at V and 5 bases at J, leaving 5 bases unmatched. Germline-derived CDR1 and CDR2 are ENHRY and SYGVKD. In DNA form, the CDR3 reads TGTGCCATCAGTGAAGCGGGAGGGCATGGAGATACGCAGTATTTT. Its protein product is CAISEAGGHGDTQYF.